This T cell receptor (beta chain) was sequenced for a study of control samples from healthy donors and cancer patients. With 7 bases removed from V and 8 bases from J, the gap between germline ends came to 17 bases. Germline V CDR1 and CDR2: MNHEY, SVGAGI. This CDR3 has 13 residues. Repertoires were generated with immunoSEQ multiplex PCR, while TCRdb's copy carries only in-frame clones and drops some. The sample holds over 100,000 clones, around 92% seen once. Sequencing was performed on blood. The source of this sequence is a woman aged 50 to 65 in good health. The chain uses TRBV6-5 and TRBJ1-2; D gene unclear. The DNA for the CDR3 is TGTGCCAGCACGCCCGGACTATTCGGGGGCTACACCTTC. The encoded protein is CASTPGLFGGYTF.